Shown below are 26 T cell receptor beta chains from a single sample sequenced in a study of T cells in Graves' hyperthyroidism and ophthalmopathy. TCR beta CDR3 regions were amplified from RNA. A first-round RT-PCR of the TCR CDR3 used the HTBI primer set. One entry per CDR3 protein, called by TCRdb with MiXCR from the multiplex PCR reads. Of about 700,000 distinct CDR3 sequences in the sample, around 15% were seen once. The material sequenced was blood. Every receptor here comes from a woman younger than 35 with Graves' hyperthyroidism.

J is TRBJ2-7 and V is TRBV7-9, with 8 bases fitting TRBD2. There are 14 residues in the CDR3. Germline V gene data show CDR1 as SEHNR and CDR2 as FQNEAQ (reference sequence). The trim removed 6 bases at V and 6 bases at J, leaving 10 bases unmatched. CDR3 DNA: TGTGCCAGCAGTGAAAGCGGGAGCCCCCGCGAGCAGTACTTC. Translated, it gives CASSESGSPREQYF.

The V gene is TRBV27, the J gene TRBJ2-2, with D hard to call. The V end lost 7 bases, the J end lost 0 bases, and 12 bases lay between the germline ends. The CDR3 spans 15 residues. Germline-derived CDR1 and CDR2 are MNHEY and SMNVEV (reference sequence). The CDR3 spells CASTLRNANTGELFF. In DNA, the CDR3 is TGTGCCAGCACCCTACGGAATGCGAACACCGGGGAGCTGTTTTTT.

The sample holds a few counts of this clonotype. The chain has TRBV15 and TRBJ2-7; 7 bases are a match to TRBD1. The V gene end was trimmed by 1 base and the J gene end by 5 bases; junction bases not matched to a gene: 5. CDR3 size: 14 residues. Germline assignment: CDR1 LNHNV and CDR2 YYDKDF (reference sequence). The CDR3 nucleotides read TGTGCCACCAGCAGAGGACAGGGCGGCCACGAGCAGTACTTC. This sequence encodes CATSRGQGGHEQYF.

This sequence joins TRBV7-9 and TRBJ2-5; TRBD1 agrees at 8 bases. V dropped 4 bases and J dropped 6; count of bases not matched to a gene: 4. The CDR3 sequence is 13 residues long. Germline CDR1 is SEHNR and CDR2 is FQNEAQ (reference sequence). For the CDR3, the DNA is TGTGCCAGCAGCTACGGACAGGGAAAGACCCAGTACTTC. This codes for CASSYGQGKTQYF.

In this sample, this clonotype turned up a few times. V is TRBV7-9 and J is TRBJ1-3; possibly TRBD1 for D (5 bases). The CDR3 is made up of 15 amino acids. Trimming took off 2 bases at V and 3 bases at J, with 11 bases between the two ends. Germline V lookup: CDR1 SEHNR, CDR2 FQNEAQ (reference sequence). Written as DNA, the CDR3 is TGTGCCAGCAGCTTAAAAGGGGACTTTGGAAACACCATATATTTT. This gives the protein CASSLKGDFGNTIYF. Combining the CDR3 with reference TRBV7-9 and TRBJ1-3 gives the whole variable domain DTGVSQNPRHKITKRGQNVTFRCDPISEHNRLYWYRQTLGQGPEFLTYFQNEAQLEKSRLLSDRFSAERPKGSFSTLEIQRTEQGDSAMYLCASSLKGDFGNTIYFGEGSWLTVV.

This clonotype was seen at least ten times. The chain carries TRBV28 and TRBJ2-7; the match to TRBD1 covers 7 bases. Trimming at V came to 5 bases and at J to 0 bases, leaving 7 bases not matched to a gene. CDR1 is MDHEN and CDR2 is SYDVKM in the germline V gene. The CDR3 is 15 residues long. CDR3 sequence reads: CASSRDSLTSYEQYF. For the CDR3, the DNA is TGTGCCAGCAGTCGGGACAGCCTAACCTCCTACGAGCAGTACTTC.

The CDR3 DNA reads as TGTGCCAGCTCCCTCAACAGTGGGGAGATGAACACTGAAGCTTTCTTT. This translates into CASSLNSGEMNTEAFF. The gene calls are TRBV18 and TRBJ1-1; D remains ambiguous. The CDR3 is 16 amino acids. V lost 6 bases to trimming and J lost 0 bases, with 17 bases between them. The germline V gene has CDR1 KGHSH and CDR2 LQKENI.

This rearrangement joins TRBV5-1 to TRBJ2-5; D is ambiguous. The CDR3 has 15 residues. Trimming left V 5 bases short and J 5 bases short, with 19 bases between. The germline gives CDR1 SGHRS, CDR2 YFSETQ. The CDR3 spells CASRVGRSFHETQYF. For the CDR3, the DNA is TGCGCCAGCAGAGTCGGACGTTCCTTTCATGAGACCCAGTACTTC.

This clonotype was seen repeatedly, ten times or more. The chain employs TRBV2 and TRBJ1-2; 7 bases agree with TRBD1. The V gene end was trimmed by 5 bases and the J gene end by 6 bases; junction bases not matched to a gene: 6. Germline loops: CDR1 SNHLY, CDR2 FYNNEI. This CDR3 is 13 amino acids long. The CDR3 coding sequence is TGTGCCAGCAGTCCCTGGGACAGCGATGGCTACACCTTC. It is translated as CASSPWDSDGYTF.

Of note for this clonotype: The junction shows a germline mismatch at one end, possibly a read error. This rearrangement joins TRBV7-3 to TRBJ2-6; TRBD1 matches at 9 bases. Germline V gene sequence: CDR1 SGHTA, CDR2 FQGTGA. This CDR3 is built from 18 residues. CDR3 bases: TGTGCCGGCAGCGCTTACAGGGGGCGCGAACCTGGGGCCAACGTCCTGACTTTC. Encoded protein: CAGSAYRGREPGANVLTF. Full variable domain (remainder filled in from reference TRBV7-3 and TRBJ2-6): GAGVSQTPSNKVTEKGKYVELRCDPISGHTALYWYRQSLGQGPEFLIYFQGTGAADDSGLPNDRFFAVRPEGSVSTLKIQRTERGDSAVYLCAGSAYRGREPGANVLTFGAGSRLTVL.

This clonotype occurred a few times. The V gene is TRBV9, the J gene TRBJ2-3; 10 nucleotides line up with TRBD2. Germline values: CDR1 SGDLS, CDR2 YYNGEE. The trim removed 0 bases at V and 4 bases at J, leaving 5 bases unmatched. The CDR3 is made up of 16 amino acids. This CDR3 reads CASSVAGTSVPDTQYF. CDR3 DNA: TGTGCCAGCAGCGTAGCCGGGACTAGCGTCCCAGATACGCAGTATTTT.

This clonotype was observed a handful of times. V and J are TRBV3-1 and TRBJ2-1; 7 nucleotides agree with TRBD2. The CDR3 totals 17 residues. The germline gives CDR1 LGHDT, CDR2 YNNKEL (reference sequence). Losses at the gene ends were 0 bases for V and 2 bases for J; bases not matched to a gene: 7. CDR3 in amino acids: CASSQEFASGPYNEQFF. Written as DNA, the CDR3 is TGTGCCAGCAGCCAAGAATTTGCTAGCGGACCCTACAATGAGCAGTTCTTC.

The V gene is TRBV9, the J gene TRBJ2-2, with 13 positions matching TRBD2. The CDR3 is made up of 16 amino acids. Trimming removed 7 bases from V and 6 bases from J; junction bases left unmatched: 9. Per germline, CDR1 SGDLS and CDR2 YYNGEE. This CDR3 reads CASGPSGLAGSGELFF. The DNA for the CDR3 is TGTGCCAGCGGTCCCTCGGGACTAGCGGGATCCGGGGAGCTGTTTTTT.

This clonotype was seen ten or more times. Here the CDR3 reads CASSLTLAAGPYNEQFF. CDR3 sequence (DNA): TGTGCCAGCAGTTTGACTCTAGCGGCCGGTCCTTACAATGAGCAGTTCTTC. The chain couples TRBV28 to TRBJ2-1, with 7 bases that match TRBD2. This CDR3 has 17 residues. After removal of 3 bases from V and 4 bases from J, the junction contained 12 bases not matched to a gene. Germline V gene lookup returns CDR1 MDHEN and CDR2 SYDVKM.

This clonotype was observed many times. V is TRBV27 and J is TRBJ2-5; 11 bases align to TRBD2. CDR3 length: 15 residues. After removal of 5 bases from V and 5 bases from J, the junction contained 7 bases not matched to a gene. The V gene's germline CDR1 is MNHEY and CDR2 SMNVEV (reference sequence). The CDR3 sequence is CASSLGLAVLETQYF. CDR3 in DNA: TGTGCCAGCAGTCTGGGACTAGCGGTCCTCGAGACCCAGTACTTC.

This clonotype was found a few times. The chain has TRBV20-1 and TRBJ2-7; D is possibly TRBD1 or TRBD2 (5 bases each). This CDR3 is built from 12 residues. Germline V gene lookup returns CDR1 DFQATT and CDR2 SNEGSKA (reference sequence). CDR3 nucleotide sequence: TGCAGAGCCGGGACCAACTCCTACGAGCAGTACTTC. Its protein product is CRAGTNSYEQYF.

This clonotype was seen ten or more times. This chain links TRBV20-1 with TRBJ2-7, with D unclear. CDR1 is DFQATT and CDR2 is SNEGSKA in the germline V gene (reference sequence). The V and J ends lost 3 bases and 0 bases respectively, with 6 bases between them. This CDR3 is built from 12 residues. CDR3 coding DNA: TGCAGTGCTAGGCGCCTCTCCTACGAGCAGTACTTC. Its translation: CSARRLSYEQYF.

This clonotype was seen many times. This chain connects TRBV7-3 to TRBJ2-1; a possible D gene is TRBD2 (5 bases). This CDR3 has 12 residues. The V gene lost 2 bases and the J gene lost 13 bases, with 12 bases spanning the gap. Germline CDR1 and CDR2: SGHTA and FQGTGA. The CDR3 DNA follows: TGTGCCAGCAGCTTATCTCGGGAAGGTCAGTTCTTC. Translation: CASSLSREGQFF.

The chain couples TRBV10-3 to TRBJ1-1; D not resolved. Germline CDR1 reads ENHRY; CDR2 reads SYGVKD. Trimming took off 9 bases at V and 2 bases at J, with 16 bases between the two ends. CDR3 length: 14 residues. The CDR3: CAMCQSPGNTEAFF. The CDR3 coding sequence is TGTGCCATGTGTCAGTCACCGGGAAACACTGAAGCTTTCTTT.

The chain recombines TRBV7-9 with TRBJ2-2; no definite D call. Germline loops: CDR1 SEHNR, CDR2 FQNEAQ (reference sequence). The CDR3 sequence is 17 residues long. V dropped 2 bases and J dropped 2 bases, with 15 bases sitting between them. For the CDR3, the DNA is TGTGCCAGCAGCTTAAGCTTCGCCGTAATAAACACCGGGGAGCTGTTTTTT. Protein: CASSLSFAVINTGELFF.

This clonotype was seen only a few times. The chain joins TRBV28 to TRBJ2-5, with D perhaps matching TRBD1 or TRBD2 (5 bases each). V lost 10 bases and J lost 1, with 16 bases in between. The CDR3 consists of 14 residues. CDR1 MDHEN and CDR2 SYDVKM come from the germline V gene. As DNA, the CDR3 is TGTGCCACCTCGCTGAGGGGTTTCCAAGAGACCCAGTACTTC. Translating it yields CATSLRGFQETQYF.

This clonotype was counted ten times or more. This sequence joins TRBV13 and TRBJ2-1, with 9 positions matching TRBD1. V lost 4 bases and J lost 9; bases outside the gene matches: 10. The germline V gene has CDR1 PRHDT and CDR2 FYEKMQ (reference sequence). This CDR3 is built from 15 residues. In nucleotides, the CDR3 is TGTGCCAGCAGCTCTACAGGGGGCTCATCGGGTGAGCAGTTCTTC. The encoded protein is CASSSTGGSSGEQFF.

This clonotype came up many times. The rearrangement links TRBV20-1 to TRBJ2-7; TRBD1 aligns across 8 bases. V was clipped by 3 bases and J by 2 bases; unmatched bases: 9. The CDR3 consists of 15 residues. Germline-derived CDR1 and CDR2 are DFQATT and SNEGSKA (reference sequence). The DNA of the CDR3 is TGCAGTGCTAGGGATACCGGGACAGGCACCTACGAGCAGTACTTC. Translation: CSARDTGTGTYEQYF.

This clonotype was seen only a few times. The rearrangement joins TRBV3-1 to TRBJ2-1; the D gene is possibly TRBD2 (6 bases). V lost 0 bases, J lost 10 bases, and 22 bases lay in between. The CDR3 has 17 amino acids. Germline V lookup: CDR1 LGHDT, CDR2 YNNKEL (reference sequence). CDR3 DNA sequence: TGTGCCAGCAGCCAAGAGGGGGTCGGACTACGGGTCCGGGAGCAGTTCTTC. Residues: CASSQEGVGLRVREQFF.

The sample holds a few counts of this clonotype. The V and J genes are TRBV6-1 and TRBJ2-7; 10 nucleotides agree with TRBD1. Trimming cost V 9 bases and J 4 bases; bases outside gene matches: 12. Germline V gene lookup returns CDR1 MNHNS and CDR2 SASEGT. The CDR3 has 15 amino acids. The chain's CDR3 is CASTNRDRGSYEQYF. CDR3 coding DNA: TGTGCCAGTACAAACCGGGACAGGGGTAGTTACGAGCAGTACTTC.

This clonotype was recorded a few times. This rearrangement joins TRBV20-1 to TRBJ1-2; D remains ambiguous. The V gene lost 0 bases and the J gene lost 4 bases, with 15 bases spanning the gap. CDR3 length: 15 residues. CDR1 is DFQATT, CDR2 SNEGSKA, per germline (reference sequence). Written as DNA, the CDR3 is TGCAGTGCTAGAGATCCCGGACTGAACCTCTATGGCTACACCTTC. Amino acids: CSARDPGLNLYGYTF.